The 13 T cell receptor beta chains given below trace back to one sample, sequenced in a study of identical twins. TCRdb ran MiXCR on the 5' RACE reads and lists one entry per CDR3 protein. The repertoire consists of hundreds of thousands of distinct CDR3 sequences, with roughly 8% occurring once and the leading ten covering around 0.98%. These sequences were also reported in another study, on yellow fever vaccine responses in identical twins.

The sample comprised PBMCs. The origin of the receptors is a woman aged 18-29 years in good health.

This clonotype was seen only a few times. The chain couples TRBV15 to TRBJ2-2, with D uncertain. The CDR3 consists of 14 residues. Germline values: CDR1 LNHNV, CDR2 YYDKDF (reference sequence). Trimming pared 3 bases from V and 6 bases from J, leaving 11 bases between. DNA for the CDR3: TGTGCCACCAGCAGGGAAAGGGTCCCCGGGGAGCTGTTTTTT. Residues: CATSRERVPGELFF.

This clonotype appeared many times. The J gene is TRBJ2-2, the V gene TRBV5-1; TRBD2 is a possible D gene (6 bases). The CDR3 runs 16 residues. V dropped 7 bases and J dropped 8 bases, with 24 bases sitting between them. Germline CDR1 SGHRS, CDR2 YFSETQ. The CDR3 DNA reads TGCGCCAGCCACCTCGGGCTAGCGCCCGTTGGAGGGGAGCTGTTTTTT. Amino acids: CASHLGLAPVGGELFF.

This clonotype was picked up many times. The rearrangement uses TRBV28 and TRBJ2-4; TRBD1 aligns across 11 bases. The CDR3 consists of 17 residues. With V trimmed by 5 bases and J by 3 bases, 9 bases remained unmatched. The germline CDR1 and CDR2 sequences are MDHEN and SYDVKM. CDR3 residues: CASSPRGQGAIKNIQYF. The CDR3, as DNA: TGTGCCAGCAGTCCACGAGGACAGGGGGCTATCAAAAACATTCAGTACTTC.

This clonotype was counted at least ten times. CDR3 DNA: TGTGCCAGCAGTTCAAGAAAGACAGGCACACGGGAGACCCAGTACTTC. This translates into CASSSRKTGTRETQYF. The V gene is TRBV2, the J gene TRBJ2-5; TRBD1 might be the D (6 bases). This CDR3 comprises 16 residues. The V end lost 5 bases, the J end lost 5 bases, and 21 bases lay between the germline ends. In germline, CDR1 is SNHLY, CDR2 FYNNEI.

The V gene is TRBV9, the J gene TRBJ2-5; D remains unclear. Germline CDR1 is SGDLS and CDR2 is YYNGEE. The CDR3 covers 13 residues. Trimming removed 6 bases from V and 5 bases from J, with 14 bases in between. The CDR3 DNA reads TGTGCCAGCAATCGAGCGTCCGCTGAGACCCAGTACTTC. This codes for CASNRASAETQYF.

A few counts support this clonotype. CDR3 region: CASSLGASGGPTDTQYF. CDR3 in DNA: TGTGCCAGCAGCTTGGGGGCTAGCGGGGGGCCCACAGATACGCAGTATTTT. This sequence joins TRBV11-3 and TRBJ2-3; 11 positions agree with TRBD2. The J segment lost 2 bases and the V segment lost 3 bases, leaving 7 bases of the junction unmatched. The germline V gene encodes CDR1 SGHNT and CDR2 YENEEA. This CDR3 region has 17 residues.

The genes are TRBV7-2 and TRBJ2-1, with 7 nucleotides matching TRBD1. Trimming took 1 base from V and 6 from J; bases not matched to a gene: 6. Germline CDR1 is SGHTA and CDR2 is FQGNSA. CDR3 size: 15 residues. CDR3 in DNA: TGTGCCAGCAGCTTAGACCAACGACAGGGCAATGAGCAGTTCTTC. It codes for CASSLDQRQGNEQFF.

This clonotype has just a few counts. This chain links TRBV25-1 with TRBJ2-7, with TRBD1 identical over 8 bases. There are 13 residues in the CDR3. V was pared by 4 bases and J by 8 bases, with 7 bases of the junction left unmatched. CDR1 and CDR2 (germline): MGHDK, SYGVNS. The CDR3 sequence is CASSGLDRVQQYF. The CDR3 DNA sequence: TGTGCCAGCAGTGGACTGGACAGGGTGCAGCAGTACTTC.

The chain is built from TRBV24-1 and TRBJ2-2; 7 positions match TRBD1. Germline CDR1 KGHDR, CDR2 SFDVKD. V lost 7 bases to trimming and J lost 4 bases; unmatched junction nucleotides: 2. This CDR3 has 13 amino acids. CDR3 coding DNA: TGTGCCACCAGGCCAGGGGGCACCGGGGAGCTGTTTTTT. Translated, it gives CATRPGGTGELFF.

This clonotype was seen only a few times. This chain joins TRBV21-1 and TRBJ2-5; the table's TRBD1 call for D was not verified on the DNA. TRBV21-1 is annotated as a pseudogene. The CDR3 consists of 14 residues. CDR3 residues: CASSNFRVRETQYF. The CDR3 nucleotides are TGTGCCAGCAGCAATTTCCGGGTTCGAGAGACCCAGTACTTC.

This clonotype was counted many times. The rearrangement uses TRBV14 and TRBJ1-1, with unresolved D. V was cut by 3 bases and J by 7 bases, with 9 bases left in between. The CDR3 has 12 amino acids. Germline-derived CDR1 and CDR2 are SGHDN and FVKESK. CDR3 bases: TGTGCCAGCAGCCAGGGAACCCTTGAAGCTTTCTTT. Its protein product is CASSQGTLEAFF.

This clonotype was observed a handful of times. The chain couples TRBV20-1 to TRBJ2-1, with a weak D call TRBD1 (6 bases). Germline CDR1 reads DFQATT; CDR2 reads SNEGSKA (reference sequence). This CDR3 has 13 amino acids. V dropped 3 bases and J dropped 5 bases, with 11 bases sitting between them. The CDR3 here is CSARIWGHNEQFF. CDR3 nucleotide sequence: TGCAGTGCTAGGATATGGGGGCACAATGAGCAGTTCTTC.

The gene calls are TRBV6-5 and TRBJ1-2; 8 bases align to TRBD1. The CDR3 is made up of 17 amino acids. CDR1 and CDR2 (germline): MNHEY, SVGAGI. The J segment lost 4 bases and the V segment lost 0 bases, leaving 10 bases of the junction unmatched. CDR3 residues: CASSYSAPGGRGYGYTF. Written as DNA, the CDR3 is TGTGCCAGCAGTTACTCCGCCCCAGGGGGCAGGGGCTATGGCTACACCTTC.